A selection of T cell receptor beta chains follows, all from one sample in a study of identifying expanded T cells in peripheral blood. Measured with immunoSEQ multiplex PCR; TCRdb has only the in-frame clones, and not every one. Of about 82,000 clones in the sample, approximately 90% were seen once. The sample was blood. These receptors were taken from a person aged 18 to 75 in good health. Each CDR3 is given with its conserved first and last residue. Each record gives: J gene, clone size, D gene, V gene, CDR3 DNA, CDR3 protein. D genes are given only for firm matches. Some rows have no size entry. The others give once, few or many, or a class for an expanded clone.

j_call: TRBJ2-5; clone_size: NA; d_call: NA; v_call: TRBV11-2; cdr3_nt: TGTGCCAGCAGCTTGGGGGGTCTAGGAGAGACCCAGTACTTC; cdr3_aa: CASSLGGLGETQYF
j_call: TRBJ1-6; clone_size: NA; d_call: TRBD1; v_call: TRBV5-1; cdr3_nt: TGCGCCAGCAGCTTCCGGGACAGATCGTTCTCACCCCTCCACTTT; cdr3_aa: CASSFRDRSFSPLHF
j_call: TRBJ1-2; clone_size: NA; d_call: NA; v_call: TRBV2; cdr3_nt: TGTGCCAGCAGTGAATCTAGGAACCCGGGCTATGGCTACACCTTC; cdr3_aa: CASSESRNPGYGYTF
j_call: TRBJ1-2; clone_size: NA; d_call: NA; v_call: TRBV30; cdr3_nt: TGTGCCTGGAGTGTACTCCCGGCAGATGCTAACTATGGCTACACCTTC; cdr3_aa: CAWSVLPADANYGYTF
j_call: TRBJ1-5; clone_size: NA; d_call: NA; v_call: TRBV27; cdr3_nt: TGTGCCAGCAGTTTAATCTCAGGGGCCCAGCCCCAGCATTTT; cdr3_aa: CASSLISGAQPQHF
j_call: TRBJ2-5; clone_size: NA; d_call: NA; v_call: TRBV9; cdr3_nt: TGTGCCAGCAGCGTAGGTACGGGGGGCGAAGAGACCCAGTACTTC; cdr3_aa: CASSVGTGGEETQYF
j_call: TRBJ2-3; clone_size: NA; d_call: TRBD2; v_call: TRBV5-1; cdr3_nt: TGCGCCAGCAGCCGGAAGGGCGGGGGTAGCACAGATACGCAGTATTTT; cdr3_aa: CASSRKGGGSTDTQYF
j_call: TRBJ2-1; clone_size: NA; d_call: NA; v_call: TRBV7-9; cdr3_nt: TGTGCCAGCAGCCCATCCCCCGGGGGTTACAGGGAAGGTGGTAATGAGCAGTTCTTC; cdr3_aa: CASSPSPGGYREGGNEQFF
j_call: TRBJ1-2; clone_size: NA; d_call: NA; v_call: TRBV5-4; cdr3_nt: TGTGCCAGCAGCCCAGGGACACCGAATACGGGCGGCTACACCTTC; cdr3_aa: CASSPGTPNTGGYTF
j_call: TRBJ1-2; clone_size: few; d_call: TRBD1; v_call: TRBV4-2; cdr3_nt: TGTGCCAGCAGCCAGCCTGCCCCCGGGGACAGGGGAGACTATGGCTACACCTTC; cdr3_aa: CASSQPAPGDRGDYGYTF
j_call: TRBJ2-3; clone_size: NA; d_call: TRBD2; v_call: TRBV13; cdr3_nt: TGTGCCAGCAGCTTAGGACGGGAGGGGAGCCCAGATACGCAGTATTTT; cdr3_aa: CASSLGREGSPDTQYF
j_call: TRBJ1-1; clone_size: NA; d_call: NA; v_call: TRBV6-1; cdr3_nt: TGTGCCAGCACAGGGGAACCTGAAGCTTTCTTT; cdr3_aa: CASTGEPEAFF
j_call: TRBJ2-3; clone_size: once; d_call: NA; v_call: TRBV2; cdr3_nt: TGTGCCAGCACCGGGAGGACAGGGAAAACTGCAGATACGCAGTATTTT; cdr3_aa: CASTGRTGKTADTQYF
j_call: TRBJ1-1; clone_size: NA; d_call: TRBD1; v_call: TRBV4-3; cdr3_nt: TGCGCCAGCAGCATCGGACAGGGGGCTTGGAACACTGAAGCTTTCTTT; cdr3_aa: CASSIGQGAWNTEAFF
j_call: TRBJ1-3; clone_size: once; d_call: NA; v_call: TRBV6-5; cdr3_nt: TGTGCCAGCAGCTGGGGGGTTCCCCCTGGAAACACCATATATTTT; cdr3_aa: CASSWGVPPGNTIYF
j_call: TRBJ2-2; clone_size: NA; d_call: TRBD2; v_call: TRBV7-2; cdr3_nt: TGTGCCAGCAGCCTACCGACTAGCGGGAGGTCTAGAACCGGGGAGCTGTTTTTT; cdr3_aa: CASSLPTSGRSRTGELFF
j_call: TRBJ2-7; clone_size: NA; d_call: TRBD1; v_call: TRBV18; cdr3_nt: TGTGCCAGCTCACCTACGGACAGGGACCACGAGCAGTACTTC; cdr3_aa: CASSPTDRDHEQYF
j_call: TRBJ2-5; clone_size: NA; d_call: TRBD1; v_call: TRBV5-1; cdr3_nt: TGCGCCAGCCGGGGACAGCTCCAAGAGACCCAGTACTTC; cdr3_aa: CASRGQLQETQYF
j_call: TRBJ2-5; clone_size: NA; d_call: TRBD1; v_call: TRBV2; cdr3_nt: TGTGCCAGCAGCGCCACAGGGGCCCCGGGGGAGACCCAGTACTTC; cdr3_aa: CASSATGAPGETQYF
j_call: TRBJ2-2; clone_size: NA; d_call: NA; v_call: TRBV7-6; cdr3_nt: TGTGCCAGCAGCGCCATCTTTGGGAACACCGGGGAGCTGTTTTTT; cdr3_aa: CASSAIFGNTGELFF
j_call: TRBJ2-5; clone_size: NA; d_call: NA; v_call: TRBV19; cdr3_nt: TGTGCCAGTAGTTTCCGGGACGGATATATAGAGACCCAGTACTTC; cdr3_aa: CASSFRDGYIETQYF
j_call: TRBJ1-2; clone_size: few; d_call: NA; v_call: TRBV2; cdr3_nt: TGTGCCAGCAGTGGGGACCGGTATGGCTACACCTTC; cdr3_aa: CASSGDRYGYTF
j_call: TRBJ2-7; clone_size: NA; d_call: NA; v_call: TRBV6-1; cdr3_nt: TGTGCCAGCAAAGGGGCAGGGTCCTCCTACGAGCAGTACTTC; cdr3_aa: CASKGAGSSYEQYF
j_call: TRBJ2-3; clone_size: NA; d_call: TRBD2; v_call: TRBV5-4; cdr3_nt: TGTGCCAGCACCAGAGGCGGGGGGGCCACAGATACGCAGTATTTT; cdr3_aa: CASTRGGGATDTQYF